Listed below are T cell receptor beta chains from one sample, sequenced in a study of shared clonotypes between healthy human individuals. Some clones are missing from TCRdb's copy, which holds only in-frame ones; the method was immunoSEQ multiplex PCR. The sample has 2 million to 2.5 million clones, roughly 93% seen once. Input material: naive CD4+ T cells from PBMCs. The receptors here all came from a man in his late teens or twenties in good health. Some clones in this sample may be carry-over from other donors' samples. Both conserved end residues are part of each CDR3. A D gene is named only where the DNA matches it firmly. Clone size is not always given. Where it is, it says once, few, many or a class for expanded clones.

TRBJ1-2,.,.,TRBV5-6,TGTGCCAGCAGCTTGAGCGCCGTGGGCTACACCTTC,CASSLSAVGYTF
TRBJ2-2,once,.,TRBV5-1,TGCGCCAGCACCCTGGGGGCGGCCTCCGGGGAGCTGTTTTTT,CASTLGAASGELFF
TRBJ2-1,.,.,TRBV11-2,TGTGCCAGCAGTTCCGTCGCGGGCGGACGTGACAATGAGCAGTTCTTC,CASSSVAGGRDNEQFF
TRBJ2-1,.,TRBD2,TRBV10-1,TGCGCCAGCAGTGGGGGACTAGCGCCCAATGAGCAGTTCTTC,CASSGGLAPNEQFF
TRBJ2-1,.,.,TRBV9,TGTGCCAGCAGCGTAGGAGGGACTCTAAACAATGAGCAGTTCTTC,CASSVGGTLNNEQFF
TRBJ2-5,.,.,TRBV7-8,TGTGCCAGCAGCTCGGACGGCTCCCAGTACTTC,CASSSDGSQYF
TRBJ1-4,.,.,TRBV6-6,TGTGCCAGCAGTCAGAATAGTCGACTGTTTTTT,CASSQNSRLFF
TRBJ1-4,.,.,TRBV2,TGTGCCAGCAGTGTGATCTCAAGAGATGAAAAACTGTTTTTT,CASSVISRDEKLFF
TRBJ1-2,.,.,TRBV6-5,TGTGCCAGCAGTACGAGGGACCGGCGGGGCTACACCTTC,CASSTRDRRGYTF
TRBJ1-4,.,.,TRBV5-6,TGTGCCAGCAGCTTGCTAGGGTCAGGGTCTGGAGAAAAACTGTTTTTT,CASSLLGSGSGEKLFF
TRBJ2-6,.,.,TRBV18,TGTGCCAGCGCGCCGGACGGGAGCTCTGGGGCCAACGTCCTGACTTTC,CASAPDGSSGANVLTF
TRBJ2-2,once,.,TRBV9,TGTGCCAGCACCCCCCAAGGAAGCCCCGGGGAGCTGTTTTTT,CASTPQGSPGELFF
TRBJ2-1,.,TRBD2,TRBV5-1,TGCGCCAGCAACTCGGGGCTAGCGGGAGTGGCCTACAATGAGCAGTTCTTC,CASNSGLAGVAYNEQFF
TRBJ1-5,.,.,TRBV27,TGTGCCAGCAGTTTGAAGGGCAATCAGCCCCAGCATTTT,CASSLKGNQPQHF